Each of the 13 T cell receptor beta chains below was sequenced from the same sample in a study of cytomegalovirus exposure and HLA in healthy donors. Vbeta (60) and Jbeta (13) primers were used in the PCR. Sequencing used immunoSEQ multiplex PCR; TCRdb keeps in-frame clones, though not all of them. In the table there are a few hundred thousand clones, roughly four fifths of which are singletons. Specimen: PBMCs. These receptor sequences come from a girl aged 10-17 years in good health and CMV-seronegative.

This clone has only a few counts. The chain employs TRBV19 and TRBJ2-7; TRBD1 matches 7 bases. The CDR3 contains 17 residues. Per the germline V gene, CDR1 is LNHDA and CDR2 is SQIVND (reference sequence). The ends lost 5 bases at V and 1 base at J; junction bases unmatched: 14. CDR3 nucleotide sequence: TGTGCCAGTAGTGTCCGGGACAGCTCTTTGGGGTCCTACGAGCAGTACTTC. Translated: CASSVRDSSLGSYEQYF. Variable domain in full (rest from reference TRBV19 and TRBJ2-7): DGGITQSPKYLFRKEGQNVTLSCEQNLNHDAMYWYRQDPGQGLRLIYYSQIVNDFQKGDIAEGYSVSREKKESFPLTVTSAQKNPTAFYLCASSVRDSSLGSYEQYFGPGTRLTVT.

This rearrangement joins TRBV7-2 to TRBJ2-1, with TRBD2 matching 8 bases. The V gene end was trimmed by 1 base and the J gene end by 0 bases; junction bases not matched to a gene: 5. The CDR3 contains 17 residues. CDR1 is SGHTA and CDR2 is FQGNSA in the germline V gene. The CDR3 nucleotides read TGTGCCAGCAGCTTAGTCGGGGGGGCTAGCTCCTACAATGAGCAGTTCTTC. Translation gives CASSLVGGASSYNEQFF.

This clone has more than one count but fewer than ten. The genes are TRBV6-1 and TRBJ1-5, with D perhaps matching TRBD1 (6 bases). V lost 7 bases and J lost 0, with 10 bases in between. This CDR3 is built from 14 residues. Germline V gene data show CDR1 as MNHNS and CDR2 as SASEGT. This CDR3 is CASITGYSNQPQHF. CDR3 nucleotides: TGTGCCAGCATTACAGGGTATAGCAATCAGCCCCAGCATTTT.

The chain is built from TRBV4-3 and TRBJ1-5; perhaps TRBD1 as D (5 bases). Germline CDR1 reads LGHNA; CDR2 reads YSLEER. This CDR3 is built from 14 residues. V was shortened by 0 bases and J by 6 bases, with 9 bases between the two germline ends. The CDR3 nucleotides are TGCGCCAGCAGCCAAGAAAGGGGAGGTCAGCCCCAGCATTTT. As protein: CASSQERGGQPQHF.

The chain recombines TRBV5-1 with TRBJ2-1, with 11 positions matching TRBD2. The V gene end was trimmed by 6 bases and the J gene end by 7 bases; junction bases not matched to a gene: 3. The CDR3 runs 13 residues. The germline V gene has CDR1 SGHRS and CDR2 YFSETQ. The CDR3 DNA reads as TGCGCCAGCATGACTAGCGGGACGAATGAGCAGTTCTTC. Translating gives CASMTSGTNEQFF.

The rearrangement links TRBV18 to TRBJ2-5, with D possibly matching TRBD1 (6 bases). V lost 5 bases, J lost 14 bases, and 18 bases lay in between. The V gene's germline CDR1 is KGHSH and CDR2 LQKENI. The CDR3 loop spans 12 amino acids. This CDR3 is CASSSTGFEFYF. The CDR3 bases are TGTGCCAGCTCATCGACAGGTTTTGAGTTCTACTTC.

The chain is built from TRBV5-4 and TRBJ2-1; 10 bases are shared with TRBD1. V was clipped by 0 bases and J by 1 base; unmatched bases: 4. Germline V CDR1 and CDR2: SGHNT, YYREEE (reference sequence). The CDR3 loop spans 17 amino acids. The CDR3 sequence is CASSLATGGASYNEQFF. The CDR3 DNA follows: TGTGCCAGCAGCTTGGCGACAGGGGGCGCGTCCTACAATGAGCAGTTCTTC. The full variable domain, with the rest looked up from reference TRBV5-4 and TRBJ2-1, is ETGVTQSPTHLIKTRGQQVTLRCSSQSGHNTVSWYQQALGQGPQFIFQYYREEENGRGNFPPRFSGLQFPNYSSELNVNALELDDSALYLCASSLATGGASYNEQFFGPGTRLTVL.

The V call is TRBV4-3, the J call TRBJ2-7, with D perhaps TRBD1 (6 bases). The CDR3 totals 15 residues. Looked up from germline, CDR1 is LGHNA and CDR2 is YSLEER. With 1 base removed from V and 3 bases from J, the gap between germline ends came to 13 bases. The CDR3 is CASSQGIQGRYEQYF. CDR3 sequence (DNA): TGCGCCAGCAGCCAAGGCATACAGGGCCGCTACGAGCAGTACTTC.

The chain has TRBV7-8 and TRBJ2-5; 9 nucleotides match TRBD2. CDR3 length: 18 residues. Germline values: CDR1 SGHVS, CDR2 FQNEAQ. V lost 5 bases and J lost 5; bases outside the gene matches: 18. The chain's CDR3 is CASSRVVSGSLHWETQYF. DNA of the CDR3: TGTGCCAGCAGCCGAGTCGTTAGCGGGAGCTTGCACTGGGAGACCCAGTACTTC.

The rearrangement joins TRBV27 to TRBJ2-1; 14 nucleotides agree with TRBD2. CDR3 length: 21 residues. V trimming: 5 bases; J trimming: 8 bases; junction bases outside the gene matches: 23. The germline CDR1 and CDR2 sequences are MNHEY and SMNVEV (reference sequence). As DNA, the CDR3 is TGTGCCAGCAGTCTACGGGATCCGGGGACTAGCGGGAGACTGCGATCGGATGAGCAGTTCTTC. Its translation: CASSLRDPGTSGRLRSDEQFF.

DNA of the CDR3: TGTGCCAGCAGTCGTACAGGGGGGTTGAATGAGCAGTTCTTC. Translated: CASSRTGGLNEQFF. This chain joins TRBV7-3 and TRBJ2-1, with 8 positions matching TRBD1. Trimming cost V 6 bases and J 7 bases; bases outside gene matches: 8. Per the germline V gene, CDR1 is SGHTA and CDR2 is FQGTGA. This CDR3 is built from 14 residues.

CDR3 protein: CASSLFAGATYEQYF. CDR3 DNA sequence: TGCGCCAGCAGCTTGTTTGCAGGGGCGACCTACGAGCAGTACTTC. This sequence joins TRBV5-1 and TRBJ2-7; weak D call: TRBD1 (6 bases). Germline CDR1 is SGHRS and CDR2 is YFSETQ. V was pared by 1 base and J by 2 bases, with 13 bases between. The CDR3 sequence is 15 residues long. The full variable domain, in which reference TRBV5-1 and TRBJ2-7 provide the parts outside the CDR3, is KAGVTQTPRYLIKTRGQQVTLSCSPISGHRSVSWYQQTPGQGLQFLFEYFSETQRNKGNFPGRFSGRQFSNSRSEMNVSTLELGDSALYLCASSLFAGATYEQYFGPGTRLTVT.

This chain joins TRBV28 and TRBJ2-4; tentatively, D is TRBD1 (6 bases). CDR3 length: 16 residues. The ends were cut back, 7 bases at V and 2 bases at J, with 18 bases in the middle. CDR1 is MDHEN, CDR2 SYDVKM, per germline. CDR3 sequence (DNA): TGTGCCAGCACCCCAACAGGGATTGGCACCAAAAACATTCAGTACTTC. Translating gives CASTPTGIGTKNIQYF.